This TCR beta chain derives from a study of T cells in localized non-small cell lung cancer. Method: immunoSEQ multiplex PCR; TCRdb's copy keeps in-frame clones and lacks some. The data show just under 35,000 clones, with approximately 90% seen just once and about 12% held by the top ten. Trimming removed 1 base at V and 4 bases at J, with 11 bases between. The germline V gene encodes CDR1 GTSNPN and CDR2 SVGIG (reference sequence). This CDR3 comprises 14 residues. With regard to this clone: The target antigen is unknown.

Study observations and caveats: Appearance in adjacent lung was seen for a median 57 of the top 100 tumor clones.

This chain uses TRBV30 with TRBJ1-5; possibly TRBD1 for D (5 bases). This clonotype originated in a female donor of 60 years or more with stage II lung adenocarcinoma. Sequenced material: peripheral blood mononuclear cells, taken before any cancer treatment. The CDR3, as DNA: TGTGCCTGGAGTGGAGGGACCTCGAATCAGCCCCAGCATTTT. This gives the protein CAWSGGTSNQPQHF. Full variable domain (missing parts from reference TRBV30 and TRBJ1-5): SQTIHQWPATLVQPVGSPLSLECTVEGTSNPNLYWYRQAAGRGLQLLFYSVGIGQISSEVPQNLSASRPQDRQFILSSKKLLLSDSGFYLCAWSGGTSNQPQHFGDGTRLSIL.